This passage covers 22 T cell receptor beta chains from one sample sequenced in a study of human T cells and chemical hapten exposure (dated by TCRdb to about 2021). Libraries came from RACE. Sequencer: NextSeq 500. TCRdb reprocessed the public reads (quality trimming at Q25 with fastp, clone calling with MiXCR) and kept in-frame beta chains. Each CDR3 protein appears once, grouped with its most common genes and DNA. The sample yields some 400,000 distinct CDR3 sequences; 4% to 6% were counted once. The top ten clonotypes cover about 2.5% of the sample. The sample's time point label, in plain terms: pre-sensitization, week 0. Explained via the paper, the treatment or condition label denotes: therapeutic diphenylcyclopropenone sensitization with weekly scalp DPC. The specimen comprised whole blood, sampled in connection with sensitization to the hapten diphenylcyclopropenone (DPC). Receptor source: a woman aged 50 to 65 with alopecia areata. Some clones in this sample may be carry-over from other donors' samples.

V gene TRBV20-1 combines with J gene TRBJ2-1; 9 nucleotides line up with TRBD1. This CDR3 contains 15 residues. Germline CDR1 is DFQATT and CDR2 is SNEGSKA (reference sequence). J was trimmed by 7 bases and V by 5 bases; bases with no gene match: 12. CDR3 protein: CSAPRRDRVSNEQFF. The CDR3 nucleotides read TGCAGTGCTCCCCGCCGGGACAGGGTCAGTAATGAGCAGTTCTTC.

This clonotype has a count of ten or more. The chain has TRBV2 and TRBJ1-1; D call uncertain. CDR1 and CDR2 (germline): SNHLY, FYNNEI. Trimming took off 10 bases at V and 1 base at J, with 10 bases between the two ends. This CDR3 spans 12 amino acids. The CDR3 here is CATQSGNTEAFF. DNA of the CDR3: TGTGCCACTCAGTCAGGGAACACTGAAGCTTTCTTT.

In regard to this clonotype: Sequence at one end of the junction differs from germline and may be a read error. This chain joins TRBV20-1 and TRBJ2-4; D may be TRBD1 or TRBD2 (5 bases each). The germline V gene encodes CDR1 DFQATT and CDR2 SNEGSKA (reference sequence). The length of the CDR3 is 11 residues. CDR3 coding DNA: TGCAGTGCCCAACTTCTCGGGACGGTGGCCTTC. This translates into CSAQLLGTVAF.

For this clonotype: A read error may explain this, as a much larger clone is one base away. The chain carries TRBV12-3 or TRBV12-4 and TRBJ2-1, with D maybe TRBD2 (5 bases). The germline V and J ends were trimmed by 10 bases and 11 bases, with 18 bases remaining between them. The CDR3 is 12 residues long. The CDR3 reads CAITPSGPQQFF. DNA for the CDR3: TGTGCCATCACCCCGAGCGGACCCCAGCAGTTCTTC.

V usage is TRBV25-1 and J usage is TRBJ1-4; D is ambiguous. The CDR3 totals 13 residues. Germline V gene sequence: CDR1 MGHDK, CDR2 SYGVNS. The germline V and J ends were trimmed by 2 bases and 8 bases, with 9 bases remaining between them. The CDR3 here is CASSEVIREKLFF. DNA for the CDR3: TGTGCCAGCAGTGAAGTCATACGGGAAAAACTGTTTTTT.

In its sample, this clonotype was seen a few times. The genes are TRBV20-1 and TRBJ2-4, with 10 nucleotides matching TRBD2. The junction had 8 bases not matched to a gene; V was cut back by 0 bases and J by 6 bases. The V gene's germline CDR1 is DFQATT and CDR2 SNEGSKA (reference sequence). There are 16 residues in the CDR3. CDR3 sequence: CSAREGERGGTNIQYF. The CDR3 nucleotides read TGCAGTGCTAGAGAAGGAGAGCGGGGGGGCACAAACATTCAGTACTTC.

This clonotype was observed at least ten times. The chain recombines TRBV20-1 with TRBJ2-2; no reliable D call. V dropped 2 bases and J dropped 0 bases, with 10 bases sitting between them. CDR1 is DFQATT and CDR2 is SNEGSKA in the germline V gene (reference sequence). The CDR3 extends over 15 amino acids. DNA of the CDR3: TGCAGTGCTAGATTCTACACTACGAACACCGGGGAGCTGTTTTTT. Residues: CSARFYTTNTGELFF.

In its sample, this clonotype was seen a few times. The chain links TRBV7-2 to TRBJ1-1; the D gene is possibly TRBD1 (5 bases). Germline V lookup: CDR1 SGHTA, CDR2 FQGNSA. Between the trimmed V and J ends, which lost 3 bases and 6 bases, there was a span of 14 bases. This CDR3 has 14 amino acids. Written as DNA, the CDR3 is TGTGCCAGCAGCTTCCCCCGGGACCAAGCTGAAGCTTTCTTT. This codes for CASSFPRDQAEAFF.

The table lists this clonotype with a few counts. The chain combines TRBV7-9 with TRBJ1-6, with unresolved D. Germline assignment: CDR1 SEHNR and CDR2 FQNEAQ (reference sequence). The CDR3 sequence is 13 residues long. The ends were cut back, 1 base at V and 7 bases at J, with 5 bases in the middle. Here the CDR3 reads CASSLEHNSPLHF. As DNA, the CDR3 is TGTGCCAGCAGCTTAGAGCACAATTCACCCCTCCACTTT. The entire variable domain, with the rest obtained from reference TRBV7-9 and TRBJ1-6, is as follows: DTGVSQNPRHKITKRGQNVTFRCDPISEHNRLYWYRQTLGQGPEFLTYFQNEAQLEKSRLLSDRFSAERPKGSFSTLEIQRTEQGDSAMYLCASSLEHNSPLHFGNGTRLTVT.

This clonotype has a handful of counts. The CDR3 region is CASKRLAVRNEQFF. The CDR3 DNA is TGTGCCAGCAAACGACTAGCGGTTCGTAATGAGCAGTTCTTC. V and J are TRBV6-1 and TRBJ2-1, with TRBD2 identical over 9 bases. This CDR3 contains 14 residues. Germline values: CDR1 MNHNS, CDR2 SASEGT. V lost 7 bases, J lost 7 bases, and 8 bases stayed unmatched.

The CDR3 loop reads CASSQETGRNIQYF. The CDR3 bases are TGTGCCAGCAGCCAAGAGACAGGGAGAAACATTCAGTACTTC. The rearrangement links TRBV3-1 to TRBJ2-4; 7 positions match TRBD1. The CDR3 runs 14 residues. J was trimmed by 6 bases and V by 0 bases; bases with no gene match: 2. Germline CDR1 LGHDT, CDR2 YNNKEL (reference sequence). Full variable domain (rest looked up from reference TRBV3-1 and TRBJ2-4): DTAVSQTPKYLVTQMGNDKSIKCEQNLGHDTMYWYKQDSKKFLKIMFSYNNKELIINETVPNRFSPKSPDKAHLNLHINSLELGDSAVYFCASSQETGRNIQYFGAGTRLSVL.

Regarding this clonotype: This may be a read error, as it is one base from a much larger clone. The rearrangement links TRBV7-2 to TRBJ2-3; 10 bases fit TRBD2. CDR1 and CDR2 from the germline V gene are SGHTA and FQGNSA. The CDR3 runs to 16 residues. The V and J ends lost 5 bases and 6 bases, in that order; junction bases with no gene match: 11. Here the CDR3 DNA reads TGTGCCAGCAGCCCTGGACTAGCGGAAGCAGGTGATACGCAGTATTTT. Amino acid sequence: CASSPGLAEAGDTQYF.

V usage is TRBV10-2 and J usage is TRBJ2-3; TRBD2 might be the D (6 bases). The CDR3 is 13 residues long. Trimming cost V 3 bases and J 5 bases, with 9 bases left between them. Germline-derived CDR1 and CDR2 are WSHSY and SAAADI. CDR3 nucleotides: TGCGCCAGCAGTGACGGTAGCGGAGATACGCAGTATTTT. Its protein product is CASSDGSGDTQYF.

In its sample, this clonotype was seen many times. The chain links TRBV28 to TRBJ1-4, with a possible D match to TRBD1 (5 bases). The V and J ends lost 8 bases and 2 bases respectively, with 12 bases between them. CDR1 and CDR2 from the germline V gene are MDHEN and SYDVKM. The CDR3 covers 14 residues. CDR3 amino acids: CASRLGGTNEKLFF. As DNA, the CDR3 is TGTGCCAGCCGTCTGGGGGGGACTAATGAAAAACTGTTTTTT. The full variable domain, rest sourced from reference TRBV28 and TRBJ1-4, is DVKVTQSSRYLVKRTGEKVFLECVQDMDHENMFWYRQDPGLGLRLIYFSYDVKMKEKGDIPEGYSVSREKKERFSLILESASTNQTSMYLCASRLGGTNEKLFFGSGTQLSVL.

This sequence joins TRBV29-1 and TRBJ2-5; 10 positions match TRBD2. Germline CDR1 reads SQVTM; CDR2 reads ANQGSEA. Germline trimming cut 7 bases from V and 3 bases from J; bases unmatched to any gene: 11. The CDR3 has 15 amino acids. In DNA form, the CDR3 reads TGCAGCGCCGTGACTAGCGGGCGGACTAAAGAGACCCAGTACTTC. Residues: CSAVTSGRTKETQYF.

The table lists this clonotype with many counts. This chain links TRBV4-3 with TRBJ2-7; D ambiguous. The V end lost 0 bases, the J end lost 4 bases, and 10 bases lay between the germline ends. The CDR3 covers 14 residues. CDR1 and CDR2 (germline): LGHNA, YSLEER. The CDR3 coding sequence is TGCGCCAGCAGCCAAGATGACCGCCGGTACGAGCAGTACTTC. It translates to CASSQDDRRYEQYF.

The sample holds many counts of this clonotype. This sequence joins TRBV7-2 and TRBJ1-2; weak D call: TRBD1 (6 bases). V lost 6 bases and J lost 4, with 12 bases in between. The germline V gene has CDR1 SGHTA and CDR2 FQGNSA. The CDR3 sequence is 13 residues long. CDR3 sequence reads: CASRDTGRYGYTF. The CDR3 nucleotides read TGTGCCAGCAGGGATACAGGGCGCTATGGCTACACCTTC.

This clonotype has more than one count but fewer than ten. The rearrangement joins TRBV11-2 to TRBJ1-4; D is ambiguous. Trimming left V 10 bases short and J 8 bases short, with 17 bases between. The germline gives CDR1 SGHAT, CDR2 FQNNGV. This CDR3 contains 13 residues. The CDR3 sequence: CATAPTLGEKLFF. The CDR3 bases are TGTGCCACCGCCCCGACCCTGGGAGAAAAACTGTTTTTT.

The genes are TRBV20-1 and TRBJ2-7; 7 nucleotides align to TRBD2. This CDR3 is built from 14 residues. In germline, CDR1 is DFQATT, CDR2 SNEGSKA (reference sequence). V gave up 1 base and J gave up 6 bases; unmatched junction bases: 9. In DNA form, the CDR3 reads TGCAGTGCTAGAGTTGGCGGGGGAGGCGGCGAGCAGTACTTC. The encoded protein is CSARVGGGGGEQYF.

The rearrangement uses TRBV12-5 and TRBJ1-1, with unresolved D. The V and J ends lost 5 bases and 1 base respectively, with 8 bases between them. This CDR3 has 13 amino acids. CDR1 is LGHNT, CDR2 FRNRAP, per germline. CDR3 coding DNA: TGTGCTAGTGGTCATAACAGGAACACTGAAGCTTTCTTT. Translated: CASGHNRNTEAFF.

This clonotype was counted a few times. This chain connects TRBV12-3 or TRBV12-4 to TRBJ2-7; maybe TRBD2 (6 bases). V lost 2 bases to trimming and J lost 5 bases, with 13 bases between them. There are 14 residues in the CDR3. DNA for the CDR3: TGTGCCAGCAGTTTAACCGGGGGTAAGCACGAGCAGTACTTC. Translation gives CASSLTGGKHEQYF.

This clonotype was counted at least ten times. The chain links TRBV7-2 to TRBJ1-5, with TRBD1 identical over 8 bases. The V and J ends lost 3 bases and 3 bases, in that order; junction bases with no gene match: 4. Germline CDR1 is SGHTA and CDR2 is FQGNSA. CDR3 length equals 15 residues. CDR3 protein: CASSLTGADNQPQHF. DNA of the CDR3: TGTGCCAGCAGCTTGACAGGGGCCGACAATCAGCCCCAGCATTTT.